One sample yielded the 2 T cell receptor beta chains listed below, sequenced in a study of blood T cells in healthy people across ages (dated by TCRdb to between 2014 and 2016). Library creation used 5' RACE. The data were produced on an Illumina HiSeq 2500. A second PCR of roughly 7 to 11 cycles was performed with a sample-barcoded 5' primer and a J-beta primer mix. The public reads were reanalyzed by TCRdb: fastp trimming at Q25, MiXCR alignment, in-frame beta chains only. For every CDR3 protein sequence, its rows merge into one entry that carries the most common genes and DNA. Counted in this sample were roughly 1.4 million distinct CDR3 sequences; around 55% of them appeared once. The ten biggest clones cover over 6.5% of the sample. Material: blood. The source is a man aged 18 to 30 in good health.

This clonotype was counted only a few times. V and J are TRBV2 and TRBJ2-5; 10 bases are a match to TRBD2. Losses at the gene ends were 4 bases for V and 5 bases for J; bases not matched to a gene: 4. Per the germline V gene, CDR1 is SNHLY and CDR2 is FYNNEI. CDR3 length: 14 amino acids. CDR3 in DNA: TGTGCCAGCAGTGTCTCTAGCGGGAGTGAGACCCAGTACTTC. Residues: CASSVSSGSETQYF.

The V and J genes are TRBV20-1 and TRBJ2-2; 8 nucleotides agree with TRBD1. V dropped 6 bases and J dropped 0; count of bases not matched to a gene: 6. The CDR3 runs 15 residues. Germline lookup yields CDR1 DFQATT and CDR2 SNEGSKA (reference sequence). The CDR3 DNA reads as TGCAGTGCGGTACTACAGGGGGCGAACACCGGGGAGCTGTTTTTT. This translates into CSAVLQGANTGELFF.